Listed here are 13 T cell receptor beta chains from one sample, sequenced in a study of siplizumab effects on memory and regulatory T cells. Libraries were prepared by immunoSEQ multiplex PCR; TCRdb keeps only in-frame clonotypes and omits some of them. The table lists 100,000 or so clones, over 90% of them singletons. Sequenced: non-Treg CD4+ T cells sorted from blood. The origin of the receptors is a human donor in good health.

CDR3 bases: TGTGCCAGCAGTTACGCGGGGCAAACCTCCTACGAGCAGTACTTC. Translated: CASSYAGQTSYEQYF. The chain couples TRBV27 to TRBJ2-7; D is perhaps TRBD2 (6 bases). Germline V gives CDR1 MNHEY, CDR2 SMNVEV (reference sequence). V was trimmed by 4 bases and J by 0 bases, leaving 13 bases between them. This CDR3 comprises 15 residues.

The chain employs TRBV5-1 and TRBJ2-3; D perhaps matches TRBD2 (6 bases). Looked up from germline, CDR1 is SGHRS and CDR2 is YFSETQ. Trimming took off 0 bases at V and 6 bases at J, with 14 bases between the two ends. The CDR3 is 15 amino acids. The CDR3 is CASSLELLGGDTQYF. The CDR3 coding sequence is TGCGCCAGCAGCTTGGAACTACTCGGAGGGGATACGCAGTATTTT. The full variable domain, its missing parts supplied by reference TRBV5-1 and TRBJ2-3, is KAGVTQTPRYLIKTRGQQVTLSCSPISGHRSVSWYQQTPGQGLQFLFEYFSETQRNKGNFPGRFSGRQFSNSRSEMNVSTLELGDSALYLCASSLELLGGDTQYFGPGTRLTVL.

The genes are TRBV30 and TRBJ1-1; the D gene is possibly TRBD1 (5 bases). The germline V gene has CDR1 GTSNPN and CDR2 SVGIG (reference sequence). This CDR3 comprises 15 residues. Deletions cut 2 bases from V and 1 base from J, with 14 bases between. CDR3 nucleotides: TGTGCCTGGAGTATATGGGGGGAAGGGAACACTGAAGCTTTCTTT. It specifies CAWSIWGEGNTEAFF.

This chain uses TRBV27 with TRBJ2-1, with 11 nucleotides matching TRBD2. This CDR3 is built from 18 residues. Germline CDR1 MNHEY, CDR2 SMNVEV (reference sequence). Losses at the gene ends were 4 bases for V and 5 bases for J; bases not matched to a gene: 13. Here the CDR3 reads CASSSSLFSGRANNEQFF. The DNA for the CDR3 is TGTGCCAGCAGTTCATCACTTTTTAGCGGGAGGGCTAACAATGAGCAGTTCTTC.

This clone was seen a single time. This sequence joins TRBV28 and TRBJ2-7; 8 bases map to TRBD1. The CDR3 spans 13 residues. V shed 8 bases and J 5 bases; nucleotides not matched to a gene: 8. CDR1 MDHEN and CDR2 SYDVKM come from the germline V gene. In nucleotides, the CDR3 is TGTGCCAGCGGGAACAGGGGGAGCCACGAGCAGTACTTC. Protein sequence: CASGNRGSHEQYF.

The chain links TRBV5-4 to TRBJ2-5, with 9 bases that match TRBD2. The CDR3 has 15 amino acids. V was pared by 4 bases and J by 6 bases, with 10 bases of the junction left unmatched. Germline CDR1 is SGHNT and CDR2 is YYREEE (reference sequence). The CDR3 bases are TGTGCCAGCAGCCTGGGGGGAACTAGCGGGCAGACCCAGTACTTC. It specifies CASSLGGTSGQTQYF.

CDR3: CAIRPGQALLNTEAFF. In DNA form, the CDR3 reads TGTGCCATACGCCCGGGACAGGCTCTTCTGAACACTGAAGCTTTCTTT. This sequence joins TRBV2 and TRBJ1-1; the match to TRBD1 covers 8 bases. Looked up from germline, CDR1 is SNHLY and CDR2 is FYNNEI. Trimming removed 10 bases from V and 0 bases from J; junction bases left unmatched: 13. This CDR3 comprises 16 residues.

V usage is TRBV13 and J usage is TRBJ2-1; 7 bases map to TRBD2. Germline V gives CDR1 PRHDT, CDR2 FYEKMQ (reference sequence). This CDR3 spans 15 amino acids. Unmatched junction bases numbered 6, after V lost 7 bases and J lost 0 bases. The CDR3 protein is CASMGRGSSYNEQFF. CDR3 DNA sequence: TGTGCCAGCATGGGGCGCGGGAGCTCCTACAATGAGCAGTTCTTC.

In DNA, the CDR3 is TGTGCCAGCAGCTGGAGCGTGGGCGGGATCATCAATGAGCAGTTCTTC. Encoded protein: CASSWSVGGIINEQFF. The chain combines TRBV11-2 with TRBJ2-1, with a possible D match to TRBD2 (6 bases). The CDR3 contains 16 residues. V was clipped by 4 bases and J by 6 bases, with 19 bases between them. Germline V gene data show CDR1 as SGHAT and CDR2 as FQNNGV.

The chain combines TRBV28 with TRBJ1-5, with D unclear. V shed 0 bases and J shed 4 bases, with 1 base lying between them. Germline-derived CDR1 and CDR2 are MDHEN and SYDVKM. This CDR3 region has 12 residues. The CDR3 DNA follows: TGTGCCAGCAGTTTATGGAATCAGCCCCAGCATTTT. It codes for CASSLWNQPQHF.

CDR3 coding DNA: TGTGCCAGCTCACCCGACAGCCTAAGGAATGAGCAGTTCTTC. This gives the protein CASSPDSLRNEQFF. The gene calls are TRBV18 and TRBJ2-1, with a possible D match to TRBD1 (5 bases). Deletions cut 3 bases from V and 7 bases from J, with 13 bases between. In germline, CDR1 is KGHSH, CDR2 LQKENI. The CDR3 consists of 14 residues.

The genes are TRBV5-1 and TRBJ2-1, with 9 bases lining up with TRBD1. This CDR3 is 15 amino acids long. With 4 bases clipped from V and 5 bases from J, the junction kept 7 bases outside the gene matches. Germline assignment: CDR1 SGHRS and CDR2 YFSETQ. The CDR3 region has the DNA TGCGCCAGCAGCCCCGGACAGGGGTGGAACAATGAGCAGTTCTTC. It translates to CASSPGQGWNNEQFF.

This clone was counted a single time. The rearrangement links TRBV5-4 to TRBJ1-1; D unclear. CDR1 is SGHNT and CDR2 is YYREEE in the germline V gene (reference sequence). The CDR3 covers 12 residues. V dropped 5 bases and J dropped 1 base, with 6 bases sitting between them. CDR3 DNA: TGTGCCAGCAGGTCCCAGAACACTGAAGCTTTCTTT. Amino acid sequence: CASRSQNTEAFF.